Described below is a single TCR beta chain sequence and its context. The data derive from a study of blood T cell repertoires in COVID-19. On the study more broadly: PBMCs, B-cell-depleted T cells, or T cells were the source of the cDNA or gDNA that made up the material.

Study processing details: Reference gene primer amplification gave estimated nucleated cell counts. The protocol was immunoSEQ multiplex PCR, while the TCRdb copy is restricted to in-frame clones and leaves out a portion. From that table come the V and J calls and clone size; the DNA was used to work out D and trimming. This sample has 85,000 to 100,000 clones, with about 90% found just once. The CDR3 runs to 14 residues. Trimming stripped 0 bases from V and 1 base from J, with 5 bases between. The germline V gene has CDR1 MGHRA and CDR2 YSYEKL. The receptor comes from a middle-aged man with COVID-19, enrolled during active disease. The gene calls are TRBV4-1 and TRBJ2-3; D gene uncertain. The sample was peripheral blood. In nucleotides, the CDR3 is TGCGCCAGCAGCCAAGATCCTCGCACAGATACGCAGTATTTT. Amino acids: CASSQDPRTDTQYF.